This record concerns one T cell receptor beta chain sequence. This clonotype was detected only a few times. Its cognate antigen has yet to be identified. Base qualities were left out, and no much larger clone turns up one base away. Library prep was done by RT-PCR. TCRdb records NextSeq 550 as the sequencer. TCRdb ran its own pipeline on the public reads, namely fastp trimming at Q25 and MiXCR clone calling, and kept in-frame beta chains. Every entry covers one CDR3 protein and lists the most common genes and DNA from its rows. The sample table shows roughly 940,000 distinct CDR3 sequences, and roughly 18% are seen once. Roughly 6.4% of the sample comes from the top ten. The sample belongs to a study of patients and donors after allogeneic stem cell transplantation (dated by TCRdb to the early 2020s). The germline V gene provides CDR1 SQVTM and CDR2 ANQGSEA. Spanning cysteine to phenylalanine, the CDR3 consists of 15 amino acids. CDR3 DNA only is kept here, 45 bases in frame from base 1. Trimming accounts for 4 bases at V and 7 bases at J, while the number of junction bases matched to no gene is 8.

The specimen was blood, either unsorted or a sorted T cell fraction (not recorded which). The rearrangement joined TRBV29-1 to TRBJ2-5; 14 bases in the junction line up with TRBD2. This TCR was sampled from a human donor who was either an allogeneic HSCT recipient or a stem cell or donor lymphocyte infusion donor (not recorded which). It is not recorded whose cells these are; they may come from a transplant donor. The base sequence is TGCAGCGTTGGGGAGGGACTAGCGGGAGTCGTGACCCAGTACTTC. The encoded protein is CSVGEGLAGVVTQYF.